A single sample is the source of the 10 T cell receptor beta chains below, sequenced in a study of cytomegalovirus exposure and HLA in healthy donors. It was with 60 Vbeta and 13 Jbeta primers that the PCR ran. The method was immunoSEQ multiplex PCR; TCRdb's version includes in-frame clones alone and lacks a portion of them. In the table there are around 87,000 clones, roughly 70% of which are singletons. The sample comprised PBMCs. Receptors were obtained from a man aged 40-49 years in good health and CMV-seronegative.

Note on this clone: Germline and junction disagree at one end, which may indicate a read error. The rearrangement links TRBV15 to TRBJ2-5, with TRBD1 matching over 7 bases. Near its end, the DNA agrees better with TRBJ2-7, so the J call may be wrong. CDR1 and CDR2 from the germline V gene are LNHNV and YYDKDF (reference sequence). The CDR3 totals 16 residues. CDR3 in amino acids: CATRRGAGTVSYEQYF. The CDR3 DNA reads as TGTGCCACCAGGAGAGGCGCCGGGACAGTCTCCTACGAGCAGTACTTC.

The chain combines TRBV5-1 with TRBJ2-2; 7 positions agree with TRBD1. The CDR3 extends over 16 amino acids. Germline V gene sequence: CDR1 SGHRS, CDR2 YFSETQ. The ends lost 0 bases at V and 3 bases at J; junction bases unmatched: 5. CDR3 region: CASSLVRGPDTGELFF. The DNA for the CDR3 is TGCGCCAGCAGCTTGGTAAGGGGGCCTGACACCGGGGAGCTGTTTTTT.

In this sample, this clone turned up a few times. The gene calls are TRBV7-8 and TRBJ2-5; 7 bases agree with TRBD1. Looked up from germline, CDR1 is SGHVS and CDR2 is FQNEAQ. V lost 5 bases to trimming and J lost 1 base; unmatched junction nucleotides: 4. The CDR3 has 14 residues. The chain's CDR3 is CASSQGTVQETQYF. The DNA of the CDR3 is TGTGCCAGCAGCCAAGGGACAGTCCAAGAGACCCAGTACTTC.

The table lists this clone with a few counts. This chain connects TRBV28 to TRBJ1-5; D is unclear. V was pared by 11 bases and J by 2 bases, with 10 bases between. Germline CDR1 is MDHEN and CDR2 is SYDVKM. The CDR3 extends over 12 amino acids. The chain's CDR3 is CASGKGNQPQHF. For the CDR3, the DNA is TGTGCCTCGGGGAAAGGCAATCAGCCCCAGCATTTT.

The V and J genes are TRBV7-2 and TRBJ2-5, with TRBD1 matching 10 bases. The CDR3 is 16 residues long. Germline-derived CDR1 and CDR2 are SGHTA and FQGNSA. V trimming: 4 bases; J trimming: 2 bases; junction bases outside the gene matches: 7. CDR3 amino acids: CASSSRQGAPQETQYF. CDR3 in DNA: TGTGCCAGCAGCTCCCGACAGGGGGCGCCTCAAGAGACCCAGTACTTC. Complete variable domain (other parts from reference TRBV7-2 and TRBJ2-5): GAGVSQSPSNKVTEKGKDVELRCDPISGHTALYWYRQSLGQGLEFLIYFQGNSAPDKSGLPSDRFSAERTGGSVSTLTIQRTQQEDSAVYLCASSSRQGAPQETQYFGPGTRLLVL.

The chain couples TRBV11-2 to TRBJ1-2, with D hard to call. The CDR3 totals 13 residues. The V end was cut by 3 bases, the J end by 0 bases, with 5 bases between. CDR1 is SGHAT and CDR2 is FQNNGV in the germline V gene. The CDR3, as DNA: TGTGCCAGCAGCTTCGGGACTAACTATGGCTACACCTTC. It is translated as CASSFGTNYGYTF.

This chain links TRBV5-6 with TRBJ2-7, with a tentative D call TRBD2 (5 bases). CDR3 length: 11 amino acids. Looked up from germline, CDR1 is SGHDT and CDR2 is YYEEEE. The ends were cut back, 4 bases at V and 5 bases at J, with 7 bases in the middle. This chain's CDR3 is CASSGRDEQYF. The CDR3 region has the DNA TGTGCCAGCAGCGGGCGGGACGAGCAGTACTTC.

The sample holds one count of this clone. The rearrangement uses TRBV30 and TRBJ2-6; D is unclear. The V gene lost 6 bases and the J gene lost 0 bases, with 6 bases spanning the gap. CDR1 is GTSNPN and CDR2 is SVGIG in the germline V gene (reference sequence). The CDR3 spans 13 residues. CDR3 region: CACQVSGANVLTF. Here the CDR3 DNA reads TGTGCCTGCCAGGTCTCTGGGGCCAACGTCCTGACTTTC.

This clone has a single count. The gene calls are TRBV5-6 and TRBJ2-5, with TRBD1 matching 10 bases. CDR3 length: 16 residues. The junction had 2 bases not matched to a gene; V was cut back by 0 bases and J by 0 bases. CDR1 SGHDT and CDR2 YYEEEE come from the germline V gene. CDR3 bases: TGTGCCAGCAGCTTGGCGGACAGGGGGTACCAAGAGACCCAGTACTTC. Its translation: CASSLADRGYQETQYF.

The rearrangement links TRBV4-1 to TRBJ1-3; 7 bases line up with TRBD1. Per the germline V gene, CDR1 is MGHRA and CDR2 is YSYEKL. The CDR3 spans 14 residues. With V trimmed by 0 bases and J by 5 bases, 1 base remained unmatched. The CDR3 spells CASSQDRGRNTIYF. The CDR3 nucleotides are TGCGCCAGCAGCCAAGATAGGGGGCGAAACACCATATATTTT.